A single sample is the source of the 12 T cell receptor beta chains below, sequenced in a study of T cell changes during pregnancy in multiple sclerosis. Method: immunoSEQ multiplex PCR; TCRdb's copy keeps in-frame clones and lacks some. This table holds 90,000 to 100,000 clones, almost 95% found once. This sample comprised peripheral blood, obtained in the third trimester of pregnancy. The source of these receptors is a female donor with multiple sclerosis, enrolled in a pregnancy study.

The V call is TRBV4-2, the J call TRBJ2-3; 9 positions match TRBD2. From germline, CDR1 is LGHNA and CDR2 YNFKEQ. Trimming removed 0 bases from V and 2 bases from J; junction bases left unmatched: 15. The CDR3 is 20 amino acids. CDR3 nucleotide sequence: TGTGCCAGCAGCCAAGAATGGTCAGCGGGAGGTCCCCCCCACACAGATACGCAGTATTTT. Its protein is CASSQEWSAGGPPHTDTQYF.

The CDR3: CASSERWGTGGENIQYF. DNA of the CDR3: TGTGCCAGCAGTGAGCGTTGGGGGACAGGGGGCGAAAACATTCAGTACTTC. The chain joins TRBV25-1 to TRBJ2-4; the match to TRBD1 covers 12 bases. Germline loops: CDR1 MGHDK, CDR2 SYGVNS. The CDR3 has 17 amino acids. V lost 3 bases, J lost 5 bases, and 8 bases stayed unmatched. The whole variable domain, remainder taken from reference TRBV25-1 and TRBJ2-4, is EADIYQTPRYLVIGTGKKITLECSQTMGHDKMYWYQQDPGMELHLIHYSYGVNSTEKGDLSSESTVSRIRTEHFPLTLESARPSHTSQYLCASSERWGTGGENIQYFGAGTRLSVL.

The chain couples TRBV19 to TRBJ2-3; 7 bases fit TRBD2. Trimming cost V 5 bases and J 2 bases; bases outside gene matches: 7. The V gene's germline CDR1 is LNHDA and CDR2 SQIVND (reference sequence). The CDR3 spans 15 residues. The CDR3 spells CASSPRGLPTDTQYF. As DNA, the CDR3 is TGTGCCAGTAGTCCCCGGGGACTACCCACAGATACGCAGTATTTT.

J is TRBJ1-1 and V is TRBV19; D is uncertain. Looked up from germline, CDR1 is LNHDA and CDR2 is SQIVND (reference sequence). CDR3 length: 13 residues. V was trimmed by 2 bases and J by 1 base, leaving 5 bases between them. The CDR3 sequence: CASSIQKNTEAFF. CDR3 sequence (DNA): TGTGCCAGTAGTATACAGAAGAACACTGAAGCTTTCTTT. The full variable domain, completed using reference TRBV19 and TRBJ1-1, is DGGITQSPKYLFRKEGQNVTLSCEQNLNHDAMYWYRQDPGQGLRLIYYSQIVNDFQKGDIAEGYSVSREKKESFPLTVTSAQKNPTAFYLCASSIQKNTEAFFGQGTRLTVV.

V is TRBV28 and J is TRBJ2-7; 9 bases match TRBD1. Germline CDR1 and CDR2: MDHEN and SYDVKM. The CDR3 has 18 residues. J was trimmed by 4 bases and V by 4 bases; bases with no gene match: 17. CDR3: CASSSVNLPGTGYYEQYF. CDR3 DNA: TGTGCCAGCAGTTCCGTAAACCTCCCCGGGACAGGGTATTACGAGCAGTACTTC. Supplemented by reference TRBV28 and TRBJ2-7, the full variable domain reads DVKVTQSSRYLVKRTGEKVFLECVQDMDHENMFWYRQDPGLGLRLIYFSYDVKMKEKGDIPEGYSVSREKKERFSLILESASTNQTSMYLCASSSVNLPGTGYYEQYFGPGTRLTVT.

The chain employs TRBV5-6 and TRBJ1-5; 7 nucleotides match TRBD1. This CDR3 spans 17 amino acids. Trimming removed 3 bases from V and 6 bases from J; junction bases left unmatched: 15. The germline V gene encodes CDR1 SGHDT and CDR2 YYEEEE. CDR3 protein: CASSSTKTGKSGQPQHF. In DNA, the CDR3 is TGTGCCAGCAGCTCCACTAAGACAGGGAAGAGCGGTCAGCCCCAGCATTTT. The variable domain in full, completed from reference TRBV5-6 and TRBJ1-5, reads DAGVTQSPTHLIKTRGQQVTLRCSPKSGHDTVSWYQQALGQGPQFIFQYYEEEERQRGNFPDRFSGHQFPNYSSELNVNALLLGDSALYLCASSSTKTGKSGQPQHFGDGTRLSIL.

The V and J genes are TRBV5-1 and TRBJ1-4; TRBD1 matches at 12 bases. CDR1 is SGHRS, CDR2 YFSETQ, per germline. The J segment lost 8 bases and the V segment lost 0 bases, leaving 5 bases of the junction unmatched. CDR3 length equals 16 residues. This chain's CDR3 is CASSLAGTGGGEKLFF. The CDR3, as DNA: TGCGCCAGCAGCTTGGCCGGGACAGGGGGCGGAGAAAAACTGTTTTTT.

The chain has TRBV30 and TRBJ2-7; TRBD2 is a possible D gene (5 bases). CDR1 and CDR2 (germline): GTSNPN, SVGIG (reference sequence). Trimming removed 5 bases from V and 3 bases from J, with 11 bases in between. The CDR3 runs to 12 residues. CDR3 region: CAWARAGYEQYF. CDR3 nucleotides: TGTGCCTGGGCCCGGGCGGGCTACGAGCAGTACTTC.

The chain joins TRBV2 to TRBJ1-1, with D hard to call. The germline CDR1 and CDR2 sequences are SNHLY and FYNNEI. The CDR3 consists of 13 residues. Trimming took 5 bases from V and 0 from J, leaving 7 bases between them. The CDR3 reads CASSTDMNTEAFF. The CDR3 region has the DNA TGTGCCAGCAGTACAGACATGAACACTGAAGCTTTCTTT.

This rearrangement joins TRBV28 to TRBJ1-1; D is possibly TRBD1 (5 bases). The CDR3 sequence is 15 residues long. Between the trimmed V and J ends, which lost 6 bases and 0 bases, there was a span of 14 bases. The germline V gene has CDR1 MDHEN and CDR2 SYDVKM. The CDR3, as DNA: TGTGCCAGCAGCCGGCCTGACAGTTTGAACACTGAAGCTTTCTTT. Translated, it gives CASSRPDSLNTEAFF.

The rearrangement links TRBV9 to TRBJ2-7; 10 nucleotides line up with TRBD2. Germline loops: CDR1 SGDLS, CDR2 YYNGEE. Trimming removed 2 bases from V and 3 bases from J; junction bases left unmatched: 8. The length of the CDR3 is 16 residues. CDR3 in amino acids: CASSVLASGSFYEQYF. For the CDR3, the DNA is TGTGCCAGCAGCGTCCTCGCTAGCGGGAGCTTCTACGAGCAGTACTTC.

This clone was seen just once. The gene calls are TRBV7-9 and TRBJ2-1; TRBD2 agrees at 10 bases. This CDR3 contains 14 residues. Per germline, CDR1 SEHNR and CDR2 FQNEAQ (reference sequence). V was clipped by 1 base and J by 14 bases; unmatched bases: 8. For the CDR3, the DNA is TGTGCCAGCAGCTTAGGGCTAGCGGGGGCCGGGGAGTTCTTC. This gives the protein CASSLGLAGAGEFF. The whole variable domain, remainder taken from reference TRBV7-9 and TRBJ2-1, is DTGVSQNPRHKITKRGQNVTFRCDPISEHNRLYWYRQTLGQGPEFLTYFQNEAQLEKSRLLSDRFSAERPKGSFSTLEIQRTEQGDSAMYLCASSLGLAGAGEFFGPGTRLTVL.